The 11 T cell receptor beta chains below come from one sample, sequenced in a study of blood T cell repertoires in COVID-19. Sequencing was performed with immunoSEQ multiplex PCR; in TCRdb, only in-frame clones are kept and a portion is missing. The sample gives some 320,000 clones, more than 75% of which show up once; approximately 5% is in the top ten. Sequenced sample: PBMCs or T cells enriched from blood (not recorded which). These receptors were obtained from a woman aged 25-40 years who had recovered from COVID-19.

This chain joins TRBV27 and TRBJ2-5; the match to TRBD2 covers 13 bases. This CDR3 region has 15 residues. The J segment lost 5 bases and the V segment lost 6 bases, leaving 6 bases of the junction unmatched. Germline V gives CDR1 MNHEY, CDR2 SMNVEV (reference sequence). CDR3 in DNA: TGTGCCAGCAGCCGGACTAGCGGGGGACCGGAGACCCAGTACTTC. This codes for CASSRTSGGPETQYF.

This sequence joins TRBV19 and TRBJ1-5; weak D call: TRBD1 (5 bases). The V gene lost 5 bases and the J gene lost 5 bases, with 10 bases spanning the gap. This CDR3 comprises 13 residues. Germline V gives CDR1 LNHDA, CDR2 SQIVND (reference sequence). The CDR3 protein is CASSPGGDQPQHF. CDR3 bases: TGTGCCAGTAGTCCGGGGGGGGATCAGCCCCAGCATTTT.

This chain joins TRBV7-2 and TRBJ2-1; 8 positions match TRBD1. CDR1 is SGHTA and CDR2 is FQGNSA in the germline V gene. The V and J ends lost 1 base and 1 base, in that order; junction bases with no gene match: 3. This CDR3 has 16 residues. The CDR3 DNA follows: TGTGCCAGCAGCTTAGGGGGGACAGGTTCCTACAATGAGCAGTTCTTC. This gives the protein CASSLGGTGSYNEQFF. The full variable domain, with the rest looked up from reference TRBV7-2 and TRBJ2-1, is GAGVSQSPSNKVTEKGKDVELRCDPISGHTALYWYRQSLGQGLEFLIYFQGNSAPDKSGLPSDRFSAERTGGSVSTLTIQRTQQEDSAVYLCASSLGGTGSYNEQFFGPGTRLTVL.

This chain links TRBV24-1 with TRBJ1-1; TRBD1 matches 9 bases. The CDR3 covers 14 residues. CDR1 and CDR2 from the germline V gene are KGHDR and SFDVKD. Germline trimming cut 7 bases from V and 4 bases from J; bases unmatched to any gene: 6. CDR3 in DNA: TGTGCCACCAGACCCGGGACAGGGAGCACTGAAGCTTTCTTT. It translates to CATRPGTGSTEAFF.

The chain employs TRBV2 and TRBJ2-2; 7 nucleotides line up with TRBD2. V lost 10 bases and J lost 3; bases outside the gene matches: 8. Germline V gene data show CDR1 as SNHLY and CDR2 as FYNNEI. CDR3 length: 14 amino acids. The CDR3 is CATTGGTYTGELFF. CDR3 nucleotides: TGTGCCACGACCGGGGGGACGTACACCGGGGAGCTGTTTTTT.

The chain links TRBV4-1 to TRBJ1-5; TRBD1 is a possible D gene (5 bases). CDR3 length: 13 residues. V lost 3 bases and J lost 3, with 6 bases in between. In germline, CDR1 is MGHRA, CDR2 YSYEKL. CDR3 sequence: CASSQDINQPQHF. The DNA for the CDR3 is TGCGCCAGCAGCCAGGACATCAATCAGCCCCAGCATTTT.

This clone has a single count. DNA of the CDR3: TGCAGCGTCCTTTCCCGAACTAGCGGGGGAGGCACAGATACGCAGTATTTT. Translated: CSVLSRTSGGGTDTQYF. The gene calls are TRBV29-1 and TRBJ2-3; 11 bases map to TRBD2. V lost 6 bases and J lost 1; bases outside the gene matches: 12. In germline, CDR1 is SQVTM, CDR2 ANQGSEA. CDR3 length: 17 residues.

The chain employs TRBV5-8 and TRBJ2-5, with 7 bases that match TRBD1. The germline V gene encodes CDR1 SGHTS and CDR2 YDEGEE. The CDR3 runs 13 residues. The ends lost 2 bases at V and 7 bases at J; junction bases unmatched: 5. Here the CDR3 DNA reads TGTGCCAGCAGCTTCAAGGGGGCTGGGACCCAGTACTTC. Encoded protein: CASSFKGAGTQYF.

The chain carries TRBV6-5 and TRBJ2-1; 7 nucleotides agree with TRBD1. Trimming took 6 bases from V and 3 from J; bases not matched to a gene: 5. CDR1 is MNHEY, CDR2 SVGAGI, per germline. The CDR3 is 14 amino acids. The CDR3 DNA follows: TGTGCCAGCAGCCTCCGGGACAGCTACAATGAGCAGTTCTTC. Translated, it gives CASSLRDSYNEQFF.

The chain employs TRBV6-2 or TRBV6-3 and TRBJ2-7, with 8 nucleotides matching TRBD1. CDR3 length equals 14 residues. V dropped 5 bases and J dropped 2; count of bases not matched to a gene: 5. Germline assignment: CDR1 MNHEY and CDR2 SVGEGT. The CDR3 DNA reads TGTGCCAGCAGTCGACAGGGGTTTGCCTACGAGCAGTACTTC. Translated: CASSRQGFAYEQYF.

The chain links TRBV6-6 to TRBJ2-4, with 9 positions matching TRBD1. This CDR3 is 14 amino acids long. Germline V lookup: CDR1 MNHNY, CDR2 SVGAGI (reference sequence). Unmatched junction bases numbered 7, after V lost 5 bases and J lost 8 bases. The CDR3 sequence: CASSPRGDRDIQYF. The CDR3 coding sequence is TGTGCCAGCAGTCCTAGGGGGGACAGGGACATTCAGTACTTC.